The 15 T cell receptor beta chains given below trace back to one sample, sequenced in a study of cytotoxic CD8 clonotypes in ibrutinib-treated CLL. Data came from immunoSEQ multiplex PCR; TCRdb stores just in-frame clones and leaves some out. This repertoire shows about 140,000 clones, 75% to 85% found once; its top ten account for 7.5% to 8%. Sequences were derived from PBMCs, sampled after 36 months of ibrutinib treatment. The receptors shown here come from a human donor with chronic lymphocytic leukemia.

Only a few counts were recorded for this clone. The gene calls are TRBV30 and TRBJ1-5; 8 bases are shared with TRBD1. Germline CDR1 reads GTSNPN; CDR2 reads SVGIG (reference sequence). J lost 5 bases, V lost 3 bases, and 9 bases had no gene match. The CDR3 consists of 15 residues. CDR3 in DNA: TGTGCCTGGAGACCAACAGGGGGACGGGATCAGCCCCAGCATTTT. It encodes CAWRPTGGRDQPQHF.

The chain links TRBV30 to TRBJ1-1, with no clear D. V lost 0 bases, J lost 6 bases, and 8 bases lay in between. Germline V gene data show CDR1 as GTSNPN and CDR2 as SVGIG (reference sequence). This CDR3 spans 12 amino acids. CDR3 sequence (DNA): TGTGCCTGGAGTGTACTAAGCGCTGAAGCTTTCTTT. Protein: CAWSVLSAEAFF.

Here the CDR3 reads CASSTRTGGDTGELFF. The CDR3 coding sequence is TGTGCCAGCAGCACCAGGACAGGGGGCGATACCGGGGAGCTGTTTTTT. The chain employs TRBV5-4 and TRBJ2-2; 11 bases are a match to TRBD1. J gave up 5 bases and V 4 bases, and 7 bases lay outside the gene matches. This CDR3 contains 16 residues. CDR1 and CDR2 (germline): SGHNT, YYREEE (reference sequence). The whole variable domain, filled in from reference TRBV5-4 and TRBJ2-2, reads ETGVTQSPTHLIKTRGQQVTLRCSSQSGHNTVSWYQQALGQGPQFIFQYYREEENGRGNFPPRFSGLQFPNYSSELNVNALELDDSALYLCASSTRTGGDTGELFFGEGSRLTVL.

This clone was detected a few times. The chain links TRBV19 to TRBJ2-2; TRBD1 might be the D (6 bases). Germline lookup yields CDR1 LNHDA and CDR2 SQIVND (reference sequence). The CDR3 is 14 amino acids. Deletions cut 4 bases from V and 5 bases from J, with 11 bases between. CDR3 residues: CASSNTQGTGELFF. The DNA of the CDR3 is TGTGCCAGTAGTAACACACAGGGAACCGGGGAGCTGTTTTTT.

The V and J genes are TRBV5-1 and TRBJ1-6; TRBD1 agrees at 7 bases. The trim removed 2 bases at V and 7 bases at J, leaving 6 bases unmatched. The germline V gene encodes CDR1 SGHRS and CDR2 YFSETQ. The CDR3 sequence is 15 residues long. The CDR3 sequence: CASSLMGQTNSPLHF. CDR3 nucleotide sequence: TGCGCCAGCAGCTTAATGGGACAGACAAATTCACCCCTCCACTTT.

The rearrangement joins TRBV19 to TRBJ1-3; D not resolved. CDR1 LNHDA and CDR2 SQIVND come from the germline V gene (reference sequence). With 4 bases removed from V and 0 bases from J, the gap between germline ends came to 10 bases. The CDR3 sequence is 15 residues long. The CDR3 reads CASSTQSVSGNTIYF. The CDR3 nucleotides are TGTGCCAGTAGTACCCAGTCCGTCTCTGGAAACACCATATATTTT.

With regard to this clone: Sequence at one end of the junction differs from germline and may be a read error. The chain has TRBV18 and TRBJ2-7; D remains ambiguous. There are 12 residues in the CDR3. Germline V gene data show CDR1 as KGHSH and CDR2 as LQKENI. The CDR3 protein is CASSSTSHEQYF. In nucleotides, the CDR3 is TGTGCCAGCTCATCTACCTCCCACGAGCAGTACTTC. Full variable domain (outside the CDR3, taken from reference TRBV18 and TRBJ2-7): NAGVMQNPRHLVRRRGQEARLRCSPMKGHSHVYWYRQLPEEGLKFMVYLQKENIIDESGMPKERFSAEFPKEGPSILRIQQVVRGDSAAYFCASSSTSHEQYFGPGTRLTVT.

This clone was picked up one time. The gene calls are TRBV11-2 and TRBJ2-5; D call uncertain. V shed 6 bases and J shed 5 bases, with 7 bases lying between them. Germline V gives CDR1 SGHAT, CDR2 FQNNGV. The CDR3 runs to 11 residues. The CDR3, as DNA: TGTGCCAGCAGAACATGGGAGACCCAGTACTTC. It yields the protein CASRTWETQYF.

The chain combines TRBV6-1 with TRBJ2-1; 12 nucleotides line up with TRBD2. The V and J ends lost 4 bases and 9 bases, in that order; junction bases with no gene match: 10. This CDR3 has 16 residues. Germline CDR1 and CDR2: MNHNS and SASEGT. CDR3 sequence reads: CASSVFRTSGAGEQFF. CDR3 in DNA: TGTGCCAGCAGTGTATTTCGGACTAGCGGGGCGGGTGAGCAGTTCTTC.

This chain links TRBV18 with TRBJ2-5; TRBD1 matches at 11 bases. The CDR3 is 16 residues long. Losses at the gene ends were 5 bases for V and 4 bases for J; bases not matched to a gene: 9. CDR1 and CDR2 from the germline V gene are KGHSH and LQKENI. CDR3 coding DNA: TGTGCCAGCTCAGTGTACCGGGACAGGGGGTCAGAGACCCAGTACTTC. Translating it yields CASSVYRDRGSETQYF.

This clone was found once. This rearrangement joins TRBV19 to TRBJ2-1; 12 bases are a match to TRBD2. Trimming at V came to 6 bases and at J to 7 bases, leaving 7 bases not matched to a gene. The CDR3 runs 15 residues. Germline V gene lookup returns CDR1 LNHDA and CDR2 SQIVND (reference sequence). In DNA, the CDR3 is TGTGCCAGTAGACTAGCGGGGGGCCTGAATAATGAGCAGTTCTTC. It specifies CASRLAGGLNNEQFF.

Concerning this clone itself: This same CDR3 is encoded by further DNA sequences in the sample. The chain employs TRBV18 and TRBJ1-1; maybe TRBD1 (5 bases). Per germline, CDR1 KGHSH and CDR2 LQKENI. This CDR3 region has 14 residues. V lost 3 bases and J lost 3, with 11 bases in between. CDR3 protein: CASSPQGADTEAFF. The CDR3 DNA reads TGTGCCAGCTCACCCCAGGGAGCGGACACTGAAGCTTTCTTT. The full variable domain, with the rest looked up from reference TRBV18 and TRBJ1-1, is NAGVMQNPRHLVRRRGQEARLRCSPMKGHSHVYWYRQLPEEGLKFMVYLQKENIIDESGMPKERFSAEFPKEGPSILRIQQVVRGDSAAYFCASSPQGADTEAFFGQGTRLTVV.

Details on this clone: The junction differs from germline at one of its ends, possibly a read error. The chain links TRBV5-1 to TRBJ2-1; no definite D call. CDR3 length: 12 amino acids. Germline V gene lookup returns CDR1 SGHRS and CDR2 YFSETQ. The CDR3 is CASSLEYSEQFF. In DNA, the CDR3 is TGCGCCAGCAGCTTGGAATACAGTGAGCAGTTCTTC.

This clone has a count of ten or more. CDR3 protein: CASSSRAAGGGEQYF. The CDR3 nucleotides read TGTGCCAGCAGCTCCCGAGCGGCAGGGGGCGGCGAGCAGTACTTC. The genes are TRBV27 and TRBJ2-7; 8 bases align to TRBD1. CDR1 and CDR2 from the germline V gene are MNHEY and SMNVEV (reference sequence). V lost 6 bases to trimming and J lost 6 bases; unmatched junction nucleotides: 13. The CDR3 sequence is 15 residues long.

This rearrangement joins TRBV18 to TRBJ2-7; the match to TRBD1 covers 7 bases. The junction had 4 bases not matched to a gene; V was cut back by 2 bases and J by 0 bases. The CDR3 consists of 15 residues. Germline lookup yields CDR1 KGHSH and CDR2 LQKENI. CDR3 sequence: CASSPGQARSYEQYF. CDR3 DNA: TGTGCCAGCTCACCAGGACAGGCACGCTCCTACGAGCAGTACTTC.